These T cell receptor beta chains were read from a single sample in a study of T cell repertoires in cytomegalovirus infection. These receptors' antigens are unknown. Via MiXCR, TCRdb re-called the reads, giving one row per CDR3 protein. Of about 700,000 distinct CDR3 sequences in the sample, roughly 33% were seen once. Sequenced material: cultured PBMCs, taken from culture after CMV antigen stimulation. These receptors were collected from a human donor in good health (CMV status not recorded). Some clones in this sample may be carry-over from other donors' samples. Both conserved end residues are part of each CDR3. D genes are given only for firm matches.

TRBV5-1,.,TRBJ1-2,CASSSHGAVNYGYTF
TRBV12-3/TRBV12-4,TRBD2,TRBJ2-3,CASSLARSGGADTQYF
TRBV14,TRBD2,TRBJ2-1,CASSQIAGAEPNEQFF
TRBV20-1,.,TRBJ1-1,CSARSYGTSARTEAFF
TRBV29-1,.,TRBJ2-1,CSVVNGLDYNEQFF
TRBV28,TRBD1,TRBJ1-2,CASSSRDRGPIYGYTF
TRBV11-2,.,TRBJ2-3,CASSTPFTRDTQYF
TRBV19,.,TRBJ2-7,CASSMGQASYEQYF
TRBV12-3/TRBV12-4,TRBD2,TRBJ2-5,CASSLRFEVAGGQETQYF
TRBV20-1,.,TRBJ1-1,CRPLSPGGKNTEAFF
TRBV5-1,TRBD2,TRBJ2-7,CASSSLPSGGSYEQYF
TRBV18,.,TRBJ1-1,CASSPPNTEAFF
TRBV19,TRBD1,TRBJ1-5,CASSIYNRGVGYSNQPQHF
TRBV24-1,.,TRBJ1-1,CATSGSGTEAFF
TRBV6-1,TRBD2,TRBJ2-3,CAIRVGGLYTDTQYF
TRBV20-1,.,TRBJ1-2,CSAMTGGSYGYTF
TRBV6-6,TRBD1,TRBJ1-5,CASRNTGGGQPQHF
TRBV7-2,.,TRBJ2-2,CASSWTENTGELFF
TRBV27,.,TRBJ2-7,CASSPGYFSYEQYF
TRBV19,.,TRBJ2-2,CASKSPGYTGELFF
TRBV5-1,.,TRBJ2-2,CASSLQGSGELFF
TRBV12-3/TRBV12-4,.,TRBJ2-6,CASSFTSGANVLTF
TRBV7-2,.,TRBJ2-7,CASSPHPGYYEQYF
TRBV11-2,TRBD1,TRBJ2-3,CASSRGTGVTDTQYF
TRBV7-9,.,TRBJ1-5,CASLGSPHQPQHF
TRBV29-1,.,TRBJ2-1,CSATGFGEQFF
TRBV19,.,TRBJ2-5,CASTRRRGGAQETQYF
TRBV7-2,.,TRBJ2-3,CASSLVIDTQYF
TRBV7-8,TRBD2,TRBJ2-3,CASSLLGLADTQYF
TRBV7-8,.,TRBJ2-7,CASSPWTEAYEQYF
TRBV11-1,TRBD2,TRBJ2-3,CASSLAPGASGATDTQYF
TRBV7-8,.,TRBJ1-5,CASSFRAYDQPQHF